This T cell receptor (beta chain) was identified in a study of T cell clonality in common variable immunodeficiency. Repertoires were generated with immunoSEQ multiplex PCR, while TCRdb's copy carries only in-frame clones and drops some. The table lists roughly 51,000 clones, no singletons, with roughly 5.3% in the top ten. This CDR3 has 14 amino acids. Looked up from germline, CDR1 is SGHTA and CDR2 is FQGNSA. In its sample, this clone was seen a few times. Sequencing ends 3 residues short of the CDR3 end; the germline J gene provides the rest. Blood samples were heparinized, about 4.5 to 8.5 ml per donor.

The J gene is TRBJ1-2, the V gene TRBV7-2; no clear D. The source of this sequence is a person aged 18-70 years in good health. Sequencing was carried out using peripheral blood mononuclear cells. The sequenced CDR3 bases are TGTGCCAGCAGCTTAACCCTAGCCAAGGATGAC. This translates into CASSLTLAKDD. The full CDR3 reads CASSLTLAKDDYTF.